Each of the 25 T cell receptor beta chains below was sequenced from the same sample in a study of T cells in Graves' hyperthyroidism and ophthalmopathy. Using RNA transcripts as the source, TCR beta CDR3 regions were amplified. The TCR CDR3 first-round RT-PCR relied on the HTBI primer set. TCRdb reprocessed the multiplex PCR reads with MiXCR, giving one entry per CDR3 protein. Of 500,000 to 800,000 distinct CDR3 sequences in the sample, roughly 46% were seen once. Sample: peripheral blood or thyroid tissue (not recorded which). Receptors originate from an adult man with Graves' disease, either hyperthyroidism or ophthalmopathy (not recorded which).

The chain carries TRBV10-3 and TRBJ2-7; D is uncertain. V shed 2 bases and J shed 4 bases, with 6 bases lying between them. Germline V gene lookup returns CDR1 ENHRY and CDR2 SYGVKD. CDR3 length equals 12 residues. CDR3 protein: CAISEVKYEQYF. In DNA form, the CDR3 reads TGTGCCATCAGTGAGGTGAAATACGAGCAGTACTTC.

This clonotype showed up just a few times. The V gene is TRBV7-9, the J gene TRBJ1-2; 12 bases line up with TRBD1. J lost 7 bases, V lost 7 bases, and 7 bases had no gene match. Looked up from germline, CDR1 is SEHNR and CDR2 is FQNEAQ (reference sequence). This CDR3 spans 14 amino acids. In nucleotides, the CDR3 is TGTGCCAGCAAAACTCCGGGACAGGGGGCTGGCTACACCTTC. Its protein product is CASKTPGQGAGYTF. Variable domain in full (rest from reference TRBV7-9 and TRBJ1-2): DTGVSQNPRHKITKRGQNVTFRCDPISEHNRLYWYRQTLGQGPEFLTYFQNEAQLEKSRLLSDRFSAERPKGSFSTLEIQRTEQGDSAMYLCASKTPGQGAGYTFGSGTRLTVV.

This clonotype has ten or more counts. The J gene is TRBJ1-5, the V gene TRBV2, with D uncertain. This CDR3 comprises 13 residues. Germline V gene sequence: CDR1 SNHLY, CDR2 FYNNEI. Trimming cost V 6 bases and J 6 bases, with 12 bases left between them. This chain's CDR3 is CASSTFPGQPQHF. In DNA, the CDR3 is TGTGCCAGCAGCACCTTTCCGGGTCAGCCCCAGCATTTT.

The V gene is TRBV7-9, the J gene TRBJ2-5, with TRBD1 matching 8 bases. Germline lookup yields CDR1 SEHNR and CDR2 FQNEAQ (reference sequence). The V and J ends lost 6 bases and 3 bases, in that order; junction bases with no gene match: 6. The CDR3 covers 14 residues. This chain's CDR3 is CASRRTGPKETQYF. CDR3 DNA sequence: TGTGCCAGCAGGCGGACAGGGCCCAAAGAGACCCAGTACTTC.

This clonotype was seen ten or more times. The V and J genes are TRBV15 and TRBJ2-5, with TRBD2 as a possible D gene (5 bases). The length of the CDR3 is 14 residues. Per the germline V gene, CDR1 is LNHNV and CDR2 is YYDKDF (reference sequence). Trimming cost V 0 bases and J 5 bases, with 10 bases left between them. CDR3 amino acids: CATSREPGGETQYF. The CDR3 DNA sequence: TGTGCCACCAGCAGAGAGCCGGGCGGGGAGACCCAGTACTTC.

V usage is TRBV6-5 and J usage is TRBJ2-5, with TRBD2 as a possible D gene (6 bases). CDR3 length: 14 residues. Germline CDR1 and CDR2: MNHEY and SVGAGI. V lost 5 bases, J lost 7 bases, and 17 bases lay in between. The CDR3 is CASSESAGRGTQYF. CDR3 nucleotide sequence: TGTGCCAGCAGTGAATCGGCGGGACGGGGGACCCAGTACTTC.

The chain is built from TRBV6-6 and TRBJ1-1; D gene unclear. V dropped 6 bases and J dropped 4 bases, with 15 bases sitting between them. Germline CDR1 and CDR2: MNHNY and SVGAGI (reference sequence). The CDR3 consists of 14 residues. CDR3 sequence (DNA): TGTGCCAGCAGCGAGTTTGGGGTGCGCACTGAAGCTTTCTTT. As protein: CASSEFGVRTEAFF.

Ten or more counts support this clonotype. This rearrangement joins TRBV29-1 to TRBJ2-7, with D maybe TRBD1 (6 bases). CDR3 length equals 10 residues. Trimming pared 7 bases from V and 7 bases from J, leaving 11 bases between. Germline loops: CDR1 SQVTM, CDR2 ANQGSEA. The CDR3 spells CSGGHQEQYF. CDR3 DNA: TGCAGCGGGGGACATCAAGAGCAGTACTTC.

The chain recombines TRBV19 with TRBJ2-7, with D possibly TRBD1 on 6 matching bases. The CDR3 is 18 amino acids. Trimming took 2 bases from V and 3 from J, leaving 23 bases between them. Germline CDR1 reads LNHDA; CDR2 reads SQIVND (reference sequence). The CDR3 is CASSIIQGFRGSLYEQYF. The CDR3 coding sequence is TGTGCCAGTAGTATAATTCAAGGATTCAGGGGATCGCTCTACGAGCAGTACTTC.

Note on this clonotype: A much bigger clone sits one base away, suggesting this may be a read error. V gene TRBV7-2 combines with J gene TRBJ1-1; tentatively, D is TRBD1 (5 bases). The V and J ends lost 5 bases and 8 bases respectively, with 18 bases between them. Per germline, CDR1 SGHTA and CDR2 FQGNSA. This CDR3 has 14 residues. The CDR3 region is CASSTYDARTEAFF. The DNA of the CDR3 is TGTGCCAGCAGCACATACGATGCTCGGACAGAAGCTTTCTTT.

The V and J genes are TRBV20-1 and TRBJ2-5; tentative D call: TRBD1 (6 bases). Trimming removed 0 bases at V and 2 bases at J, with 16 bases between. Per the germline V gene, CDR1 is DFQATT and CDR2 is SNEGSKA (reference sequence). The CDR3 loop spans 16 amino acids. Here the CDR3 reads CSARDKTRTDQETQYF. The CDR3 DNA reads TGCAGTGCTAGAGATAAGACCCGGACAGATCAAGAGACCCAGTACTTC.

V usage is TRBV20-1 and J usage is TRBJ1-2, with no clear D. CDR1 and CDR2 from the germline V gene are DFQATT and SNEGSKA (reference sequence). This CDR3 is 14 amino acids long. Between the trimmed V and J ends, which lost 0 bases and 4 bases, there was a span of 12 bases. DNA for the CDR3: TGCAGTGCTAGAGAGTCAGGCGGTCTCTATGGCTACACCTTC. Translated, it gives CSARESGGLYGYTF.

This clonotype was counted a few times. The chain recombines TRBV20-1 with TRBJ2-5; D is unresolved. The CDR3 consists of 13 residues. Germline assignment: CDR1 DFQATT and CDR2 SNEGSKA (reference sequence). The germline V and J ends were trimmed by 2 bases and 0 bases, with 7 bases remaining between them. CDR3 coding DNA: TGCAGTGCTAGAAAATCGTACCAAGAGACCCAGTACTTC. It translates to CSARKSYQETQYF.

This chain links TRBV7-9 with TRBJ2-7, with 8 positions matching TRBD1. The CDR3 totals 16 residues. With V trimmed by 6 bases and J by 5 bases, 15 bases remained unmatched. Germline CDR1 reads SEHNR; CDR2 reads FQNEAQ (reference sequence). The CDR3: CASSPTGQGGWDEQYF. CDR3 bases: TGTGCCAGCAGTCCCACTGGACAGGGTGGATGGGACGAGCAGTACTTC.

This clonotype was counted a few times. The chain links TRBV2 to TRBJ1-2; 9 bases align to TRBD1. The V gene end was trimmed by 9 bases and the J gene end by 4 bases; junction bases not matched to a gene: 6. Germline V CDR1 and CDR2: SNHLY, FYNNEI. This CDR3 spans 13 amino acids. CDR3 coding DNA: TGTGCCAGTGGGACAGGGTCTAGCTATGGCTACACCTTC. Residues: CASGTGSSYGYTF.

The V call is TRBV20-1, the J call TRBJ1-5; D might be TRBD1 (5 bases). The V gene's germline CDR1 is DFQATT and CDR2 SNEGSKA (reference sequence). CDR3 length equals 12 residues. Trimming cost V 4 bases and J 10 bases, with 14 bases left between them. CDR3 protein: CSANPTGEPQHF. The CDR3 DNA reads as TGCAGTGCTAACCCGACGGGGGAACCCCAGCATTTT.

This clonotype appeared many times. The rearrangement joins TRBV9 to TRBJ2-7; 10 bases are shared with TRBD2. CDR1 SGDLS and CDR2 YYNGEE come from the germline V gene. J gave up 3 bases and V 3 bases, and 3 bases lay outside the gene matches. CDR3 length: 14 residues. CDR3 sequence reads: CASSGLAGGYEQYF. The DNA for the CDR3 is TGTGCCAGCAGCGGACTAGCGGGTGGCTACGAGCAGTACTTC.

The V gene is TRBV25-1, the J gene TRBJ1-6, with 8 bases aligning to TRBD1. The germline CDR1 and CDR2 sequences are MGHDK and SYGVNS. V shed 8 bases and J 5 bases; nucleotides not matched to a gene: 8. The CDR3 is 15 amino acids. The CDR3 protein is CASLPGTGDNSPLHF. The CDR3 DNA follows: TGTGCCAGCTTGCCCGGGACAGGTGATAATTCACCCCTCCACTTT.

The rearrangement joins TRBV29-1 to TRBJ1-1; D not resolved. CDR1 and CDR2 from the germline V gene are SQVTM and ANQGSEA. The CDR3 loop spans 15 amino acids. The V end was cut by 4 bases, the J end by 1 base, with 16 bases between. CDR3 loop: CSVASSPRRNTEAFF. The CDR3 DNA reads as TGCAGCGTTGCCAGCAGCCCACGGAGGAACACTGAAGCTTTCTTT.

This clonotype was counted many times. V gene TRBV2 combines with J gene TRBJ2-7, with TRBD1 as a possible D gene (5 bases). The CDR3 has 12 amino acids. V lost 11 bases and J lost 4, with 15 bases in between. Germline CDR1 and CDR2: SNHLY and FYNNEI. CDR3 amino acids: CAGQAQGYEQYF. CDR3 in DNA: TGTGCCGGGCAGGCTCAGGGTTACGAGCAGTACTTC.

This chain uses TRBV7-9 with TRBJ2-7; 7 bases fit TRBD2. CDR3 length equals 14 residues. The germline gives CDR1 SEHNR, CDR2 FQNEAQ (reference sequence). Trimming removed 3 bases from V and 3 bases from J; junction bases left unmatched: 5. DNA for the CDR3: TGTGCCAGCAGCTTGGGGGGGGAGTACTACGAGCAGTACTTC. Its translation: CASSLGGEYYEQYF.

This clonotype appeared a few times. The chain combines TRBV14 with TRBJ1-2, with D perhaps matching TRBD1 (5 bases). Germline V CDR1 and CDR2: SGHDN, FVKESK. This CDR3 comprises 16 residues. V gave up 1 base and J gave up 6 bases, with 18 bases separating them. This CDR3 reads CASSQVIQGPVNGYTF. The CDR3 nucleotides are TGTGCCAGCAGCCAAGTTATCCAGGGTCCCGTGAATGGCTACACCTTC.

Here the CDR3 DNA reads TGCAGTGCTAGACCCCAGGGAACAGCTGGAAACACCATATATTTT. Its translation: CSARPQGTAGNTIYF. The chain links TRBV20-1 to TRBJ1-3, with a tentative D call TRBD1 (5 bases). The V end lost 2 bases, the J end lost 2 bases, and 13 bases lay between the germline ends. CDR3 length: 15 amino acids. Germline-derived CDR1 and CDR2 are DFQATT and SNEGSKA (reference sequence).

Notes on this clonotype: This may be a read error, as it is one base from a much larger clone. This CDR3 is CASRQSNSEKLFF. The CDR3 DNA is TGTGCCAGTAGACAGAGTAATAGTGAAAAACTGTTTTTT. This chain connects TRBV19 to TRBJ1-4; no clear D gene. This CDR3 region has 13 residues. V was trimmed by 6 bases and J by 7 bases, leaving 12 bases between them. Germline assignment: CDR1 LNHDA and CDR2 SQIVND (reference sequence).

This clonotype was detected many times. The gene calls are TRBV10-3 and TRBJ2-5; no definite D call. Looked up from germline, CDR1 is ENHRY and CDR2 is SYGVKD. The CDR3 extends over 13 amino acids. Trimming cost V 1 base and J 5 bases, with 8 bases left between them. In DNA, the CDR3 is TGTGCCATCAGTGAGTGGCAGATGGAGACCCAGTACTTC. Translated, it gives CAISEWQMETQYF.